Listed below are T cell receptor beta chains from one sample, sequenced in a study of cytomegalovirus exposure and HLA in healthy donors. Profiled with immunoSEQ multiplex PCR; TCRdb holds only in-frame clones, not every one. The data contain over 150,000 clones, about three quarters of them singletons. Sequences were obtained from PBMCs. The receptors derive from a woman in her thirties or forties in good health and CMV-seropositive. The CDR3 runs from the conserved cysteine through the conserved F or W. The order of the fields is D gene, clone size, J gene, V gene, CDR3 protein, CDR3 DNA. D genes are given only for firm matches. Size is omitted from some rows. Given values are once, few, many or a class for expanded clones.

d_gene: NA
abundance: NA
j_gene: TRBJ2-3
v_gene: TRBV6-4
CDR3aa: CASSDGGASNTQYF
CDR3nt: TGTGCCAGCAGTGACGGGGGGGCCTCGAATACGCAGTATTTT

d_gene: NA
abundance: few
j_gene: TRBJ2-7
v_gene: TRBV4-3
CDR3aa: CASSLQGSGEQYF
CDR3nt: TGCGCCAGCAGCCTTCAGGGTTCAGGTGAGCAGTACTTC

d_gene: NA
abundance: NA
j_gene: TRBJ2-1
v_gene: TRBV11-3
CDR3aa: CASSLAPISSEQFF
CDR3nt: TGTGCCAGCAGCTTAGCCCCCATATCGAGCGAGCAGTTCTTC

d_gene: TRBD1
abundance: NA
j_gene: TRBJ2-1
v_gene: TRBV27
CDR3aa: CASGQVGIDTYNEQFF
CDR3nt: TGTGCCAGCGGACAGGTCGGAATAGATACCTACAATGAGCAGTTCTTC

d_gene: TRBD2
abundance: NA
j_gene: TRBJ2-7
v_gene: TRBV5-1
CDR3aa: CASSSTSGGLEQYF
CDR3nt: TGCGCCAGCAGCTCTACTAGCGGGGGCCTCGAGCAGTACTTC

d_gene: TRBD1
abundance: NA
j_gene: TRBJ2-7
v_gene: TRBV7-6
CDR3aa: CASSLLKGTGGCEQYF
CDR3nt: TGTGCCAGCAGCCTCTTAAAGGGGACAGGGGGATGCGAGCAGTACTTC

d_gene: NA
abundance: once
j_gene: TRBJ2-7
v_gene: TRBV19
CDR3aa: CASTDTSSYEQYF
CDR3nt: TGTGCCAGTACAGACACTAGCTCCTACGAGCAGTACTTC

d_gene: NA
abundance: NA
j_gene: TRBJ1-2
v_gene: TRBV25-1
CDR3aa: CASSAWTAWGGYTF
CDR3nt: TGTGCCAGCAGTGCCTGGACTGCTTGGGGAGGCTACACCTTC

d_gene: NA
abundance: NA
j_gene: TRBJ2-5
v_gene: TRBV9
CDR3aa: CASSPHGEAQYF
CDR3nt: TGTGCCAGCAGCCCACACGGGGAGGCCCAGTACTTC

d_gene: TRBD1
abundance: once
j_gene: TRBJ1-6
v_gene: TRBV7-2
CDR3aa: CASSLVGSIGTAYLHF
CDR3nt: TGTGCCAGCAGCTTAGTGGGTTCCATCGGGACAGCCTACCTCCACTTT

d_gene: NA
abundance: few
j_gene: TRBJ2-7
v_gene: TRBV4-3
CDR3aa: CASSLSGGTSYEQYF
CDR3nt: TGCGCCAGCAGCCTTTCGGGCGGGACCTCCTACGAGCAGTACTTC

d_gene: NA
abundance: NA
j_gene: TRBJ2-1
v_gene: TRBV5-1
CDR3aa: CASSFDAQVNEQFF
CDR3nt: TGCGCCAGCAGCTTCGACGCTCAGGTCAATGAGCAGTTCTTC

d_gene: NA
abundance: NA
j_gene: TRBJ2-3
v_gene: TRBV4-3
CDR3aa: CASSPGWGDRTDTQYF
CDR3nt: TGCGCCAGCAGCCCGGGTTGGGGGGACCGCACAGATACGCAGTATTTT

d_gene: NA
abundance: NA
j_gene: TRBJ1-2
v_gene: TRBV4-3
CDR3aa: CASSQDPSNYGYTF
CDR3nt: TGCGCCAGCAGCCAAGATCCATCCAACTATGGCTACACCTTC

d_gene: TRBD1
abundance: NA
j_gene: TRBJ1-5
v_gene: TRBV9
CDR3aa: CASSRTGDNQPQHF
CDR3nt: TGTGCCAGTTCGAGGACAGGGGACAATCAGCCCCAGCATTTT

d_gene: TRBD1
abundance: NA
j_gene: TRBJ1-1
v_gene: TRBV19
CDR3aa: CASSPRQGWTEAFF
CDR3nt: TGTGCCAGTAGCCCGCGACAGGGTTGGACTGAAGCTTTCTTT

d_gene: TRBD2
abundance: NA
j_gene: TRBJ2-7
v_gene: TRBV6-5
CDR3aa: CASSFELAGGSYEQYF
CDR3nt: TGTGCCAGCAGTTTCGAACTAGCGGGAGGTTCCTACGAGCAGTACTTC

d_gene: NA
abundance: NA
j_gene: TRBJ1-1
v_gene: TRBV7-8
CDR3aa: CASSLGTANTEAFF
CDR3nt: TGTGCCAGCAGCTTAGGCACAGCGAACACTGAAGCTTTCTTT

d_gene: TRBD1
abundance: NA
j_gene: TRBJ1-1
v_gene: TRBV5-4
CDR3aa: CASSYGTEGTEAFF
CDR3nt: TGTGCCAGCAGCTATGGGACAGAGGGGACTGAAGCTTTCTTT

d_gene: TRBD2
abundance: NA
j_gene: TRBJ2-7
v_gene: TRBV30
CDR3aa: CAWSTSGDEQYF
CDR3nt: TGTGCCTGGAGTACTAGCGGAGACGAGCAGTACTTC